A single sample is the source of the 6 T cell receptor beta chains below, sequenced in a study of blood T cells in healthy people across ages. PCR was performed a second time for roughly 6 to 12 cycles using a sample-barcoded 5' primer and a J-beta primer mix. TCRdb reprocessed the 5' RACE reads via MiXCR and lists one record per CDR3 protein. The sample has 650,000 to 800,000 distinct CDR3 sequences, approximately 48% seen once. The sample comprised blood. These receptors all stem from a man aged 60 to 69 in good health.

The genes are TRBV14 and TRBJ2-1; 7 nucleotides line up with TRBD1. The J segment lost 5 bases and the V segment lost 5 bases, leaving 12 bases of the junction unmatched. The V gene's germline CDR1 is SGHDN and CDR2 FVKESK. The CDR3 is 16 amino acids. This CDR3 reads CASSTRTGQMNNEQFF. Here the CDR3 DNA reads TGTGCCAGCAGCACCCGTACGGGACAGATGAACAATGAGCAGTTCTTC.

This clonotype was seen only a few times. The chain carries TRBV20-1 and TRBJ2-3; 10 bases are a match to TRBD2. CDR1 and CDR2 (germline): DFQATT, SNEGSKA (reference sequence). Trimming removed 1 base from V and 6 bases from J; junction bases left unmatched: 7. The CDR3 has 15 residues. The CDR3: CSARVKRGGKDTQYF. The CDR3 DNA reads TGCAGTGCTAGAGTGAAGCGGGGGGGTAAGGATACGCAGTATTTT.

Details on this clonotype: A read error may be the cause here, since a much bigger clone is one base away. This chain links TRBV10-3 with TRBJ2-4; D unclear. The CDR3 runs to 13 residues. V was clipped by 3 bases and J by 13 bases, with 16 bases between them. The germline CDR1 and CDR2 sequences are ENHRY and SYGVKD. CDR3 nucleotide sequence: TGTGCCATCAGTGATGAGGTTTCCTACGGGCAGTACTTC. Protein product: CAISDEVSYGQYF.

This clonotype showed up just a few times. Written as DNA, the CDR3 is TGTGCCAGCAGGACAGGGGCCACCTACGAGCAGTACTTC. This encodes CASRTGATYEQYF. The chain couples TRBV12-3 or TRBV12-4 to TRBJ2-7; 8 positions match TRBD1. The V segment lost 6 bases and the J segment 2 bases; nucleotides outside the gene matches: 3. The CDR3 has 13 residues.

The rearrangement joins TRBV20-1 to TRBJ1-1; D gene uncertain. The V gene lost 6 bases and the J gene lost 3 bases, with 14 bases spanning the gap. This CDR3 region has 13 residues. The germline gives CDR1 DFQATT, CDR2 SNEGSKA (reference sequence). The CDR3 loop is CSAIEVIDTEAFF. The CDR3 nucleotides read TGCAGTGCCATAGAGGTGATTGACACTGAAGCTTTCTTT.

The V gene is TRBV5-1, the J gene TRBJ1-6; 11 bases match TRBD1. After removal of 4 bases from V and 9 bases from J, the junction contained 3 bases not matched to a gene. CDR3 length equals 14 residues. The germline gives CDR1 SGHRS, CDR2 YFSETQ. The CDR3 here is CASSAGTGGSPLHF. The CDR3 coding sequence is TGCGCCAGCAGCGCCGGGACAGGGGGTTCACCCCTCCACTTT.